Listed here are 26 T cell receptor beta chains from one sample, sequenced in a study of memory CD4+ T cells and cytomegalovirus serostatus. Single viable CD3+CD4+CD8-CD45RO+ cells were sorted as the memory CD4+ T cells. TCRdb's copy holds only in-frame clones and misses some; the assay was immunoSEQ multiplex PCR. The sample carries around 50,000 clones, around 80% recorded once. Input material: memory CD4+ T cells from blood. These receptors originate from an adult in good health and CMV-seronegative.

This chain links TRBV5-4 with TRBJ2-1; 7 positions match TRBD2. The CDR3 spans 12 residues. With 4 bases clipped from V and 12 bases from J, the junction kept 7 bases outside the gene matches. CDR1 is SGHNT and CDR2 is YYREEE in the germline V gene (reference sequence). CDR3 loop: CASSLDGRVQFF. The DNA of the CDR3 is TGTGCCAGCAGCCTAGATGGGAGGGTGCAGTTCTTC.

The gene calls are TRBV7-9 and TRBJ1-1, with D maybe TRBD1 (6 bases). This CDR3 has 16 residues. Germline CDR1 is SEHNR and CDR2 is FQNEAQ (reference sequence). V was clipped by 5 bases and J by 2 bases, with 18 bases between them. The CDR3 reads CASSPLGTRTNTEAFF. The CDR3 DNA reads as TGTGCCAGCAGCCCACTCGGGACAAGGACAAACACTGAAGCTTTCTTT.

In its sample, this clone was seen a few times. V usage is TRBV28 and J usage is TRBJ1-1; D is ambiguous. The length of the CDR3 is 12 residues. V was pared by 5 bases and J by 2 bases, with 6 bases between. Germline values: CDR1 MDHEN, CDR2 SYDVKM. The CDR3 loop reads CASSATNTEAFF. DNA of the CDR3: TGTGCCAGCAGTGCTACCAACACTGAAGCTTTCTTT.

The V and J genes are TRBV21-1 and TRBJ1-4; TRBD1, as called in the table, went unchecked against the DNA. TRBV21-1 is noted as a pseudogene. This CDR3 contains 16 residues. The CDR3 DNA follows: TGTGCCAGCAGCGCCCTCGGGACAGGGGAGGATGAAAAACTGTTTTTT. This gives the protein CASSALGTGEDEKLFF.

The CDR3 DNA follows: TGTGCCAGCAGCTTGGGGTCCGGGACTTCAGGGGACACCATATATTTT. This codes for CASSLGSGTSGDTIYF. V usage is TRBV5-5 and J usage is TRBJ1-3; possibly TRBD1 for D (6 bases). Trimming took 0 bases from V and 8 from J, leaving 18 bases between them. CDR1 is SGHKS and CDR2 is YYEKEE in the germline V gene (reference sequence). The CDR3 is made up of 16 amino acids.

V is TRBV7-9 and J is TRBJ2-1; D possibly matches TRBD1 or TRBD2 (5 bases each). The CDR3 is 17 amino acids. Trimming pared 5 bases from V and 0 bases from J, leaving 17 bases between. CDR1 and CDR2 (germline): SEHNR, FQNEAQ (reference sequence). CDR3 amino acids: CASSQRLGRSSYNEQFF. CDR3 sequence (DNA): TGTGCCAGCAGCCAAAGACTGGGACGCAGCTCCTACAATGAGCAGTTCTTC.

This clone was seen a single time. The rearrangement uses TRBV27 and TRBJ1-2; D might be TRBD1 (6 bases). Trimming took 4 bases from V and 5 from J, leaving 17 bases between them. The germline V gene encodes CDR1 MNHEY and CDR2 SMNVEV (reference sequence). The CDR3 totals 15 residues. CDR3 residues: CASSSTPDSRYGYTF. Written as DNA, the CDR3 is TGTGCCAGCAGTTCCACTCCGGACAGTAGATATGGCTACACCTTC.

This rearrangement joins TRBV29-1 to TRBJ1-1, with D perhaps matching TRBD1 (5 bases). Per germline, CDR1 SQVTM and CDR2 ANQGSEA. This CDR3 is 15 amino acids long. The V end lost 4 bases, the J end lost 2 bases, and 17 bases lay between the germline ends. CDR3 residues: CSVALAGTDNTEAFF. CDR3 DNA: TGCAGCGTTGCCCTCGCCGGGACGGATAACACTGAAGCTTTCTTT.

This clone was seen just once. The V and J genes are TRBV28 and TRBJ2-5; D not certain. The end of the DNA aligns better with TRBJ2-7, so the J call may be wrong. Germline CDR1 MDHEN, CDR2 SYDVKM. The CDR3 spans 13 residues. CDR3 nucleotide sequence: TGTGCCAGCAGTCCGACTCTCTCCTACGAGCAGTACTTC. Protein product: CASSPTLSYEQYF.

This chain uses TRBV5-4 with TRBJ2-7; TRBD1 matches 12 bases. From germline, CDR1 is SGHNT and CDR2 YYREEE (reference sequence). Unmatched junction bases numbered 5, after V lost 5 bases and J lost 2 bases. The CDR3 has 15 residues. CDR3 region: CASRRDRGRAYEQYF. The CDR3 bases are TGTGCCAGCAGACGGGACAGGGGGCGCGCCTACGAGCAGTACTTC.

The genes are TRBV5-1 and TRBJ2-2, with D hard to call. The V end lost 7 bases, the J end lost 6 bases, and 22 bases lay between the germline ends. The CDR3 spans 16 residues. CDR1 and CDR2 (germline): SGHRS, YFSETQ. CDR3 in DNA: TGCGCCAGCGCTATCTCGGCCCAGGTAGGGTCCGGGGAGCTGTTTTTT. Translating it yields CASAISAQVGSGELFF.

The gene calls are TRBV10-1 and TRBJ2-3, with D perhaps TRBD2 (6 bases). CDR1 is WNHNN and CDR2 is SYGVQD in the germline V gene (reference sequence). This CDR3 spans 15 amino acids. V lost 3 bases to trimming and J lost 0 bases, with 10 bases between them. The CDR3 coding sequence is TGCGCCAGCAGTGAACTAGCAGCTAGCACAGATACGCAGTATTTT. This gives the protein CASSELAASTDTQYF.

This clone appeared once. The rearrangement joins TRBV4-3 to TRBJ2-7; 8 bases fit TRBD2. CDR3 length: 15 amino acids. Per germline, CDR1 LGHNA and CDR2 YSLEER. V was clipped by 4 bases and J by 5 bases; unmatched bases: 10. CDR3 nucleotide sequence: TGCGCCAGCAGCCCCTTCAGCGGGAGTTTCGACGAGCAGTACTTC. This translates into CASSPFSGSFDEQYF.

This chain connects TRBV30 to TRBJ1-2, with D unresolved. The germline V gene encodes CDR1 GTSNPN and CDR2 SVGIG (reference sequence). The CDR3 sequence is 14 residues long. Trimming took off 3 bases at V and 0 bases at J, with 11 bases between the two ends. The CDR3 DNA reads TGTGCCTGGAGGGTGGGCTTAGCTAACTATGGCTACACCTTC. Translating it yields CAWRVGLANYGYTF.

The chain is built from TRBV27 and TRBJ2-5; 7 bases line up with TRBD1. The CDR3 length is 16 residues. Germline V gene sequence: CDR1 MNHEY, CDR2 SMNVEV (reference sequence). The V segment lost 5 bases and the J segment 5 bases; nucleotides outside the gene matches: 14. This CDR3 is CASSPRGTTGVETQYF. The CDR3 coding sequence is TGTGCCAGCAGTCCGAGGGGTACTACAGGGGTTGAGACCCAGTACTTC.

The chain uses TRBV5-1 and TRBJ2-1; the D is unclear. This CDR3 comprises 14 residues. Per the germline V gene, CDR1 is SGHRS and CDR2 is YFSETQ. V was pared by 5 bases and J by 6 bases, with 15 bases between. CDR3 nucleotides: TGCGCCAGCAGGGTTTTTCCTCCCCCCAATGAGCAGTTCTTC. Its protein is CASRVFPPPNEQFF.

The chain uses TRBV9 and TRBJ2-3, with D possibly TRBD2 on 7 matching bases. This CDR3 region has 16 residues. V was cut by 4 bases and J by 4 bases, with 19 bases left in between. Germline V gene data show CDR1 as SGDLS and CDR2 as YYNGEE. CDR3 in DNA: TGTGCCAGCAGCCCCCGAGGGGGGGGTCCCTCAGATACGCAGTATTTT. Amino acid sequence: CASSPRGGGPSDTQYF.

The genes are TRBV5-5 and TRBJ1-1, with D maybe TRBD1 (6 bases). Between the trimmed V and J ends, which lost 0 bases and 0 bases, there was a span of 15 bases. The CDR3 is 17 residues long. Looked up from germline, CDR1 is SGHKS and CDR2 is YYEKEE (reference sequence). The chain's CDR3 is CASSLGAEGGMNTEAFF. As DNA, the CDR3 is TGTGCCAGCAGCTTGGGAGCTGAAGGGGGAATGAACACTGAAGCTTTCTTT.

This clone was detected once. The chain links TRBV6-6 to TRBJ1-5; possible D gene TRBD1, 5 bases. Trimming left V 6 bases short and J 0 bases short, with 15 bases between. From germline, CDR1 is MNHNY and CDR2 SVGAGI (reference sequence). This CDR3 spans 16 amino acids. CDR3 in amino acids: CASRRRVDSSNQPQHF. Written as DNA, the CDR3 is TGTGCCAGCAGGCGAAGGGTAGACAGTAGCAATCAGCCCCAGCATTTT.

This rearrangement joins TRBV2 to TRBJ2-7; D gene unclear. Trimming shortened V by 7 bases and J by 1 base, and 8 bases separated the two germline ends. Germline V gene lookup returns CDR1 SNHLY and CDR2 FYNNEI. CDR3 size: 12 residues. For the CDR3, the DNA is TGTGCCAGCAAGGCAGAATCCTACGAGCAGTACTTC. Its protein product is CASKAESYEQYF.

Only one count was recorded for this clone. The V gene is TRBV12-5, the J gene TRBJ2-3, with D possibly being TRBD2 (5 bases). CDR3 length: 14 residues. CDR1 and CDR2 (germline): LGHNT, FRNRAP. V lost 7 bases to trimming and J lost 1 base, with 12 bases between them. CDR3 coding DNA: TGTGCTAGTGCTCGAAACGGGGGCACAGATACGCAGTATTTT. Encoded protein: CASARNGGTDTQYF.

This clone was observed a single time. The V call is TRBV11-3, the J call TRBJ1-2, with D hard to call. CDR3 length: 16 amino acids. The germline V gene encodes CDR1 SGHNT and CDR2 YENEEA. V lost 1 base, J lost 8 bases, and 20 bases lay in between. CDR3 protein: CASSLGPIQGGWGYTF. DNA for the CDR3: TGTGCCAGCAGCTTAGGCCCTATACAAGGCGGTTGGGGCTACACCTTC.

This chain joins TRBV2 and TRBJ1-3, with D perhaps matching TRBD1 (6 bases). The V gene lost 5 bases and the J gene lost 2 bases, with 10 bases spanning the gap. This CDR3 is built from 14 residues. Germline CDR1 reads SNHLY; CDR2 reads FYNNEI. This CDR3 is CASSKDSPGNTIYF. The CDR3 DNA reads TGTGCCAGCAGTAAGGACAGCCCTGGAAACACCATATATTTT.

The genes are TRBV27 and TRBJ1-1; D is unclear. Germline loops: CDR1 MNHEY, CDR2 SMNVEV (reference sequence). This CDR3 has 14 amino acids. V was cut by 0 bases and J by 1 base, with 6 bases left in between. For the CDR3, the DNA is TGTGCCAGCAGTTTATCAAGGCGGAACACTGAAGCTTTCTTT. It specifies CASSLSRRNTEAFF.

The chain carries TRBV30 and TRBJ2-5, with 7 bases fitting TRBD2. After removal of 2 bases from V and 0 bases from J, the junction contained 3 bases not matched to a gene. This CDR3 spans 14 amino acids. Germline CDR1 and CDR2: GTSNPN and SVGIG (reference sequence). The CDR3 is CAWSRGGDQETQYF. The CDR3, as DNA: TGTGCCTGGAGTCGGGGAGGGGACCAAGAGACCCAGTACTTC.

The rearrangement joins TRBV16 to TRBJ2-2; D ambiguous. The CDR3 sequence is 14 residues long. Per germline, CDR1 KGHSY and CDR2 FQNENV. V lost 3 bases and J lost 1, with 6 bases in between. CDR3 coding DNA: TGTGCCAGCAGCCATTCAGGGAACACCGGGGAGCTGTTTTTT. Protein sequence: CASSHSGNTGELFF.